A selection of T cell receptor beta chains follows, all from one sample in a study of blood T cell repertoires in COVID-19. The table came from immunoSEQ multiplex PCR; TCRdb's copy has only in-frame clones and leaves some out. Of around 400,000 clones in the sample, approximately 93% are singletons; the top ten hold just over 0.85%. Sample: PBMCs or T cells enriched from blood (not recorded which). These receptors came from a woman aged 40 to 50 who had been exposed to COVID-19. CDR3s include the opening cysteine and the closing phenylalanine or tryptophan. The order of the fields is clone size, J gene, V gene, D gene, CDR3 protein, CDR3 DNA. A D gene is named only where the DNA matches it firmly. Clone size appears in some rows only: once, few, many, or a class for an expanded clone.

>-|TRBJ2-7|TRBV15|-
CATSRPGTYEQYF
TGTGCCACCAGCAGACCCGGGACCTACGAGCAGTACTTC
>few|TRBJ2-3|TRBV14|-
CASSAGARSDTQYF
TGTGCCAGCAGCGCGGGGGCGCGATCAGATACGCAGTATTTT
>-|TRBJ1-1|TRBV18|-
CASSPSERVWEAFF
TGTGCCAGCTCACCAAGCGAACGGGTCTGGGAAGCTTTCTTT
>-|TRBJ1-2|TRBV7-9|-
CASSLQRTGGGYTF
TGTGCCAGCAGCCTACAAAGGACGGGGGGTGGCTACACCTTC
>-|TRBJ2-1|TRBV7-2|-
CASSLASGPFNEQFF
TGTGCCAGCAGCTTAGCTAGCGGCCCCTTTAATGAGCAGTTCTTC
>-|TRBJ1-1|TRBV5-4|-
CASSSPGQNTEAFF
TGTGCCAGCAGCTCACCGGGACAGAACACTGAAGCTTTCTTT
>-|TRBJ1-1|TRBV21-1|-
CASSALTGDTEAFF
TGTGCCAGCAGCGCCTTGACTGGAGACACTGAAGCTTTCTTT
>few|TRBJ2-5|TRBV9|-
CASSVDWRGQETQYF
TGTGCCAGCAGCGTAGACTGGCGGGGCCAAGAGACCCAGTACTTC
>-|TRBJ1-4|TRBV15|-
CATGGKDTYKLFF
TGTGCCACCGGCGGAAAGGACACCTACAAACTGTTTTTT
>-|TRBJ1-4|TRBV18|-
CASSPLVAATNEKLFF
TGTGCCAGCTCACCACTCGTGGCGGCAACTAATGAAAAACTGTTTTTT
>-|TRBJ1-1|TRBV30|TRBD1
CACNRKGGRTEAFF
TGTGCCTGCAACCGAAAAGGGGGCCGGACTGAAGCTTTCTTT
>-|TRBJ1-2|TRBV5-1|-
CASSLSAGTYGYTF
TGCGCCAGCAGCTTGTCCGCAGGGACATATGGCTACACCTTC
>once|TRBJ2-1|TRBV12-3/TRBV12-4|-
CASSNPTDNEQFF
TGTGCCAGCAGTAACCCGACAGACAATGAGCAGTTCTTC
>once|TRBJ1-2|TRBV7-6|-
CASSLAPPDIYGYTF
TGTGCCAGCAGCTTAGCCCCGCCGGACATCTATGGCTACACCTTC
>-|TRBJ2-7|TRBV7-3|-
CASSQTGQTYEQYF
TGTGCCAGCAGCCAAACAGGGCAAACCTACGAGCAGTACTTC